This TCR beta chain originates from a study of identical twins. General observations from the study: Clonotypes of the beta chain that were abundant in cord blood carried fewer insertions (memory repertoires showed none). An excess of low generation probability was shown by twin-shared out-of-frame alpha sequences. Invariant cells of the MAIT and iNKT types might have partly distorted the zero-insertion analyses.

This clonotype was detected many times. Its antigen is not identified. TCRdb redid the calling of the 5' RACE reads with MiXCR, one entry per CDR3 protein. Here the sample spans around 670,000 distinct CDR3 sequences, around 6% being singletons. CDR3 size: 15 residues. Germline-derived CDR1 and CDR2 are MNHEY and SMNVEV (reference sequence). V gave up 6 bases and J gave up 4 bases, with 18 bases separating them. The genes are TRBV27 and TRBJ1-2; TRBD1 is a possible D gene (6 bases). This TCR derives from a man between 18 and 29 years old in good health. Sequencing was performed on naive T cells sorted from blood. The chain's CDR3 is CASSQSPTGSYGYTF. The CDR3 DNA reads as TGTGCCAGCAGCCAATCCCCCACAGGGAGCTATGGCTACACCTTC.